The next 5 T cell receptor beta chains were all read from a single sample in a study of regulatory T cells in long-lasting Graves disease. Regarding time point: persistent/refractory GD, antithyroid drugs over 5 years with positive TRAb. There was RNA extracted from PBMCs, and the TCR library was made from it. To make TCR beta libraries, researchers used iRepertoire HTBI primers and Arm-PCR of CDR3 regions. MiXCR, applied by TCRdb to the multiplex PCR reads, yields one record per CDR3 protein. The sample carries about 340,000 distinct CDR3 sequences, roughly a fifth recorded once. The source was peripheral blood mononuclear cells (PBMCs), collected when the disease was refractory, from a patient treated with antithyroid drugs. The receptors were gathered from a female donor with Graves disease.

The CDR3 sequence: CASSLMGDSGNTIYF. For the CDR3, the DNA is TGCGCCAGCAGCTTGATGGGCGACTCTGGAAACACCATATATTTT. The chain employs TRBV5-1 and TRBJ1-3; D is ambiguous. CDR3 length: 15 residues. The germline gives CDR1 SGHRS, CDR2 YFSETQ. V shed 1 base and J shed 0 bases, with 8 bases lying between them.

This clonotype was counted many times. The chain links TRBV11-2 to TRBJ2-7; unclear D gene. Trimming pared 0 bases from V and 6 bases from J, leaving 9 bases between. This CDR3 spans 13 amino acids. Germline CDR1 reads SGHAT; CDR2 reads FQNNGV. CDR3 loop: CASSLEPLGEQYF. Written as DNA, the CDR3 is TGTGCCAGCAGCTTAGAGCCTCTCGGCGAGCAGTACTTC. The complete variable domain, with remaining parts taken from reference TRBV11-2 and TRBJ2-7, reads EAGVAQSPRYKIIEKRQSVAFWCNPISGHATLYWYQQILGQGPKLLIQFQNNGVVDDSQLPKDRFSAERLKGVDSTLKIQPAKLEDSAVYLCASSLEPLGEQYFGPGTRLTVT.

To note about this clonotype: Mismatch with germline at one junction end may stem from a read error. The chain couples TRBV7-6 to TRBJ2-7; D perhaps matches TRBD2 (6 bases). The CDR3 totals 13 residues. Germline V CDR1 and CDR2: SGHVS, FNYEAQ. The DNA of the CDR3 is TGTGCCAGCAGCCCCCTTATGGGCGGGGAGCAGTGCTTC. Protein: CASSPLMGGEQCF.

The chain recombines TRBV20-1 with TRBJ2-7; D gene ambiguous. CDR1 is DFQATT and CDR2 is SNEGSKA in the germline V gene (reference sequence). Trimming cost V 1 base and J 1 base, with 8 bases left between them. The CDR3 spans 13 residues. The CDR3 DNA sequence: TGCAGTGCTAGAGTAGCAGGTTCCTACGAGCAGTACTTC. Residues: CSARVAGSYEQYF.

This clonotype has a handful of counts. The CDR3 protein is CAISANRDRPSYEQYF. The CDR3 DNA sequence: TGTGCCATCAGTGCCAACCGGGACAGGCCTTCCTACGAGCAGTACTTC. The chain has TRBV10-3 and TRBJ2-7, with 8 nucleotides matching TRBD1. The V segment lost 4 bases and the J segment 1 base; nucleotides outside the gene matches: 9. Germline CDR1 and CDR2: ENHRY and SYGVKD. The CDR3 loop spans 16 amino acids.